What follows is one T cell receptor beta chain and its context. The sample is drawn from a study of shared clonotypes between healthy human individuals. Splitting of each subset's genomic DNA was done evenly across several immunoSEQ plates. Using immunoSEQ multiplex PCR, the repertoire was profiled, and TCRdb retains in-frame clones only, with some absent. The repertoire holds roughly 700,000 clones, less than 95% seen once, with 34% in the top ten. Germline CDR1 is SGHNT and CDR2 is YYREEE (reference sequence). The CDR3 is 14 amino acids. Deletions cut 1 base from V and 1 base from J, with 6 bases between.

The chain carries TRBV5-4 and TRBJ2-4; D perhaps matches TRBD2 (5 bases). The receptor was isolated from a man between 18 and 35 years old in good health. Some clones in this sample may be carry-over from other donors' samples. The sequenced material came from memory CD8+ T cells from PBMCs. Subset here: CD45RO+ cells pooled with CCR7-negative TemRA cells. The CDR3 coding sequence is TGTGCCAGCAGCTTGCGGGGTGCCAAAAACATTCAGTACTTC. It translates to CASSLRGAKNIQYF.